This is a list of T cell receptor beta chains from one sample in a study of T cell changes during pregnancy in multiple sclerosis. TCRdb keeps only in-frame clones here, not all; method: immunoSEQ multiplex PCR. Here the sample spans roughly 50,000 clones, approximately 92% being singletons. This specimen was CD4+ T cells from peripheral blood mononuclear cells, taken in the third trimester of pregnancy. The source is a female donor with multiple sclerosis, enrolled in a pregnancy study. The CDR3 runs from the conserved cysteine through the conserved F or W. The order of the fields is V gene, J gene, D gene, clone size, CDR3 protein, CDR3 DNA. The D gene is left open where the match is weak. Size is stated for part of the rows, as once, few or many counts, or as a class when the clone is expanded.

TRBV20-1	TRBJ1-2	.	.	CSARVGGGYTF	TGCAGTGCTAGAGTCGGGGGGGGCTACACCTTC
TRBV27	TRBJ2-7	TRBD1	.	CASSFRGQEREQYF	TGTGCCAGCAGTTTCCGCGGACAGGAGCGGGAGCAGTACTTC
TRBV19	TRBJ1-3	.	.	CASSIRVVQGSGNTIYF	TGTGCCAGTAGTATTCGTGTCGTACAGGGCTCTGGAAACACCATATATTTT
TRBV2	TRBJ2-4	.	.	CASKAGASPSLAKNIQYF	TGTGCCAGCAAAGCAGGGGCCAGTCCTTCTTTAGCCAAAAACATTCAGTACTTC
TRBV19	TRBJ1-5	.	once	CASSILSGALDPPQHF	TGTGCCAGTAGTATCCTGTCAGGGGCGCTGGATCCGCCCCAGCATTTT
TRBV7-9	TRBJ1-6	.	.	CASSLADGLFSPLHF	TGTGCCAGCAGCTTAGCGGATGGGCTCTTTTCACCCCTCCACTTT
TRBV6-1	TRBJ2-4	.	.	CASSEAEDRLAKNIQYF	TGTGCCAGCAGTGAAGCAGAGGACAGACTAGCCAAAAACATTCAGTACTTC
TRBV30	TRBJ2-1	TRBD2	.	CAWIGGGLGEQFF	TGTGCCTGGATCGGGGGGGGGCTAGGTGAGCAGTTCTTC
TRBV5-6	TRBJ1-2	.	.	CASSLEQRRGYTF	TGTGCCAGCAGCTTGGAACAACGGAGGGGCTACACCTTC
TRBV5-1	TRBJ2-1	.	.	CASSLYEDRFNNEQFF	TGCGCCAGCAGTCTCTACGAGGACAGATTTAACAATGAGCAGTTCTTC
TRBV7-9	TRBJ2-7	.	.	CASSPDTSMKQYF	TGTGCCAGCAGCCCTGACACCTCCATGAAGCAGTACTTC
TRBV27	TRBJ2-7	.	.	CASSPLRVQGGIYEQYF	TGTGCCAGCAGTCCACTTAGGGTGCAGGGTGGGATCTACGAGCAGTACTTC
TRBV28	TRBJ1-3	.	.	CASDGMRAGRNTIYF	TGTGCCAGCGACGGGATGAGGGCGGGAAGAAACACCATATATTTT
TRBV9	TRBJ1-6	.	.	CASSAVEGRSSSPLHF	TGTGCCAGCAGCGCGGTAGAGGGAAGGAGTAGTTCACCCCTCCACTTT
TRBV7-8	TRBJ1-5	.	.	CASSAQGFSNQPQHF	TGTGCCAGCAGCGCACAGGGTTTTAGCAATCAGCCCCAGCATTTT
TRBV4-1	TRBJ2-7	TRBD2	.	CASSQDPAGGSYEQYF	TGCGCCAGCAGCCAAGATCCAGCGGGAGGGTCCTACGAGCAGTACTTC
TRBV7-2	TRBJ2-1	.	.	CASTLRGGYNEQFF	TGTGCCAGCACCTTAAGGGGGGGCTACAATGAGCAGTTCTTC
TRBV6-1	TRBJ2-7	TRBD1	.	CATLSGTGVSYEQYF	TGTGCCACCCTTTCCGGGACAGGGGTTTCGTACGAGCAGTACTTC
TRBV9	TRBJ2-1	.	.	CASSPNPLRNNEQFF	TGTGCCAGCAGCCCCAATCCCCTTAGAAACAATGAGCAGTTCTTC
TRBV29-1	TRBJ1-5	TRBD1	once	CSVQTGGSLSKPQHF	TGCAGCGTCCAAACAGGGGGTTCTTTGAGTAAGCCCCAGCATTTT
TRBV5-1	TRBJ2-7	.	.	CASSLAGARSSYEQYF	TGCGCCAGCAGCTTGGCAGGGGCCAGGAGCTCCTACGAGCAGTACTTC
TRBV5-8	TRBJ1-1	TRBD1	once	CASSWTGGLRFAEAFF	TGTGCCAGCAGCTGGACAGGGGGCCTGAGGTTCGCTGAAGCTTTCTTT
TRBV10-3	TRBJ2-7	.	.	CAISTGPYEQYF	TGTGCCATTAGTACAGGACCCTACGAGCAGTACTTC
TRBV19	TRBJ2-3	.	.	CASSIGGERRTDTQYF	TGTGCCAGTAGTATAGGGGGGGAAAGGAGGACAGATACGCAGTATTTT
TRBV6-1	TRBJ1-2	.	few	CASSALREGSYGYTF	TGTGCCAGCAGTGCCCTTAGGGAGGGGTCCTATGGCTACACCTTC
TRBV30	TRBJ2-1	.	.	CALSGISYNEQFF	TGTGCCTTGTCGGGTATCTCCTACAATGAGCAGTTCTTC
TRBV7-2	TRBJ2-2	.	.	CASSLVIGELFF	TGTGCCAGCAGCTTAGTTATCGGGGAGCTGTTTTTT
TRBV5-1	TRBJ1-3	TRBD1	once	CASSQLDGTGTLSGSGNTIYF	TGCGCCAGCAGCCAATTAGACGGGACAGGGACGCTCTCGGGTTCTGGAAACACCATATATTTT
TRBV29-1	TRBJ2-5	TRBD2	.	CSVEPSGSKETQYF	TGCAGCGTTGAGCCTAGCGGGAGCAAGGAGACCCAGTACTTC
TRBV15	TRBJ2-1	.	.	CATSRDGRDPEKPYNEQFF	TGTGCCACCAGCAGAGACGGGCGGGACCCCGAAAAACCCTACAATGAGCAGTTCTTC
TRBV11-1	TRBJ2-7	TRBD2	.	CASSLSLASGTYEQYF	TGTGCCAGCAGCTTAAGTTTGGCTAGCGGCACCTACGAGCAGTACTTC
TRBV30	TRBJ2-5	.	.	CAWGWRETQYF	TGTGCCTGGGGTTGGAGGGAGACCCAGTACTTC
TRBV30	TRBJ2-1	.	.	CAWCLEAVDNEQFF	TGTGCCTGGTGCCTTGAAGCCGTCGACAATGAGCAGTTCTTC
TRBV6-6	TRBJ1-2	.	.	CASSPPSNYGYTF	TGTGCCAGCAGCCCCCCCTCCAACTATGGCTACACCTTC
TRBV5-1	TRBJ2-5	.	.	CASIGVYQETQYF	TGCGCCAGCATCGGGGTTTACCAAGAGACCCAGTACTTC
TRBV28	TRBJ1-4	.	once	CASSSPHSATNEKLFF	TGTGCCAGCAGTTCCCCCCACAGTGCAACTAATGAAAAACTGTTTTTT
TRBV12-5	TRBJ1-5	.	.	CASGLPIPVLYRGSQPQHF	TGTGCTAGTGGTTTGCCCATTCCCGTCCTCTACCGGGGTAGTCAGCCCCAGCATTTT
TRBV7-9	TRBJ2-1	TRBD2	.	CASSLRFEREGHEQFF	TGTGCCAGCAGCTTACGCTTCGAGCGGGAGGGCCACGAGCAGTTCTTC
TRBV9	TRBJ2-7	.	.	CASSVGQGAEGEQYF	TGTGCCAGCAGCGTAGGGCAGGGTGCCGAAGGGGAGCAGTACTTC
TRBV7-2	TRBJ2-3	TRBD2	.	CASSSPPGLAGVERYF	TGTGCCAGCAGCTCTCCACCGGGACTAGCGGGGGTTGAACGGTATTTT
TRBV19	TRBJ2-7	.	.	CASSISRAVDEQYF	TGTGCCAGTAGTATTTCCAGGGCCGTCGACGAGCAGTACTTC
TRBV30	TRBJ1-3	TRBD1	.	CAWSVAPHGTGGGNTIYF	TGTGCCTGGAGTGTTGCTCCCCACGGGACAGGGGGTGGAAACACCATATATTTT
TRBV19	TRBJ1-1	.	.	CASSKGLVTEAFF	TGTGCCAGTAGTAAGGGGCTGGTCACTGAAGCTTTCTTT
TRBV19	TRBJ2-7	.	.	CASSITGEAEQYF	TGTGCCAGTAGTATAACAGGGGAGGCGGAGCAGTACTTC
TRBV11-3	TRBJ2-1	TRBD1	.	CASSPGQGYNEQFF	TGTGCCAGCAGCCCGGGACAGGGCTACAATGAGCAGTTCTTC
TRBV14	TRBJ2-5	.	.	CASSHRVKEETQYF	TGTGCCAGCAGCCACCGAGTGAAAGAAGAGACCCAGTACTTC
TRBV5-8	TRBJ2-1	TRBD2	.	CASSLLRLASPYNEQFF	TGTGCCAGCAGCTTGCTGAGACTAGCTAGTCCCTACAATGAGCAGTTCTTC
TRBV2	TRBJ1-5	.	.	CASTREEASNQPQHF	TGTGCCAGCACGAGGGAAGAGGCGAGCAATCAGCCCCAGCATTTT
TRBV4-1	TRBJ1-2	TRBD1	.	CASSPVPAGQPLGGYTF	TGCGCCAGCAGCCCAGTCCCTGCGGGACAGCCTCTTGGAGGCTACACCTTC
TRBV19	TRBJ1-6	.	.	CASTRLDIYNSPLHF	TGTGCCAGTACCCGCCTGGACATTTATAATTCACCCCTCCACTTT
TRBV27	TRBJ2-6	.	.	CASSLKGTGLSSGANVLTF	TGTGCCAGCAGTTTAAAGGGGACGGGACTCAGCTCTGGGGCCAACGTCCTGACTTTC
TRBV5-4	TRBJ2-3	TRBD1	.	CASSPATGGRTDTQYF	TGTGCCAGCAGCCCCGCGACAGGGGGCCGGACAGATACGCAGTATTTT
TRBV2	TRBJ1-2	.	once	CASSDRLGEGYTF	TGTGCCAGCAGTGATCGGTTAGGGGAAGGCTACACCTTC
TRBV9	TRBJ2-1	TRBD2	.	CASSVAISGGNEQFF	TGTGCCAGCAGCGTAGCCATTAGCGGGGGGAATGAGCAGTTCTTC
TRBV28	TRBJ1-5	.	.	CASRQGRSNQPQHF	TGTGCCAGCAGACAGGGCAGGAGCAATCAGCCCCAGCATTTT
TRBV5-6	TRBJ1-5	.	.	CASSRTTAVRSNQPQHF	TGTGCCAGCAGCCGCACCACAGCGGTACGAAGCAATCAGCCCCAGCATTTT
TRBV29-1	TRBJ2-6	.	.	CSVVSRSSGANVLTF	TGCAGCGTTGTCTCCCGGAGCTCTGGGGCCAACGTCCTGACTTTC
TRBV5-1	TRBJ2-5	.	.	CASSLKALGGRSETQYF	TGCGCCAGCAGCTTGAAGGCGCTGGGCGGGCGAAGTGAGACCCAGTACTTC
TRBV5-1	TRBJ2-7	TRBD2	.	CASSLVGTTAYEQYF	TGCGCCAGCAGCTTGGTCGGGACTACAGCCTACGAGCAGTACTTC